This passage covers 12 T cell receptor beta chains from one sample sequenced in a study of CD8 T cells in Susac syndrome. Random hexamers served to reverse transcribe roughly 0.5 to 1 ug RNA. TCRdb analysed the immunoSEQ multiplex PCR reads with MiXCR anew, one entry per CDR3 protein. The data show approximately 150,000 distinct CDR3 sequences, roughly 95% seen once. The specimen sequenced was CD4+ T cells from PBMCs. The source of these receptors is a human donor in good health.

The chain employs TRBV20-1 and TRBJ2-5; D may be TRBD1 or TRBD2 (7 bases each). Germline assignment: CDR1 DFQATT and CDR2 SNEGSKA (reference sequence). The CDR3 consists of 13 residues. V was shortened by 7 bases and J by 5 bases, with 17 bases between the two germline ends. This CDR3 is CSVDQGEGETQYF. The CDR3 nucleotides read TGCAGTGTGGACCAGGGGGAGGGCGAGACCCAGTACTTC.

The V call is TRBV4-2, the J call TRBJ1-4; 7 nucleotides align to TRBD1. Germline loops: CDR1 LGHNA, CDR2 YNFKEQ. The CDR3 sequence is 16 residues long. The V segment lost 0 bases and the J segment 4 bases; nucleotides outside the gene matches: 5. The CDR3 DNA is TGTGCCAGCAGCCAAGATGGGGCAGGGGGTAATGAAAAACTGTTTTTT. Protein sequence: CASSQDGAGGNEKLFF.

The rearrangement uses TRBV7-6 and TRBJ2-5; 10 positions agree with TRBD1. The CDR3 has 18 amino acids. V lost 1 base to trimming and J lost 4 bases; unmatched junction nucleotides: 12. Looked up from germline, CDR1 is SGHVS and CDR2 is FNYEAQ. DNA for the CDR3: TGTGCCAGCAGCTTAGGCTTTTCCGGGACAGGGGTAGGAGAGACCCAGTACTTC. Encoded protein: CASSLGFSGTGVGETQYF.

The chain couples TRBV7-9 to TRBJ2-7, with a weak D call TRBD2 (7 bases). This CDR3 is built from 14 residues. Between the trimmed V and J ends, which lost 5 bases and 5 bases, there was a span of 16 bases. CDR1 is SEHNR and CDR2 is FQNEAQ in the germline V gene (reference sequence). CDR3 loop: CASSRRGALHEQYF. As DNA, the CDR3 is TGTGCCAGCAGCCGCCGGGGGGCTCTGCACGAGCAGTACTTC.

The chain uses TRBV12-3 or TRBV12-4 and TRBJ2-7; D is undetermined. V was trimmed by 5 bases and J by 6 bases, leaving 14 bases between them. CDR3 length: 13 amino acids. In DNA, the CDR3 is TGTGCCAGCAGTCCTAACGTATTCATCGAGCAGTACTTC. Protein product: CASSPNVFIEQYF.

The chain recombines TRBV5-1 with TRBJ2-7, with no clear D. The germline CDR1 and CDR2 sequences are SGHRS and YFSETQ. The CDR3 is made up of 15 amino acids. Trimming took off 0 bases at V and 2 bases at J, with 12 bases between the two ends. CDR3 region: CASSLAGTNAYEQYF. DNA of the CDR3: TGCGCCAGCAGCTTGGCCGGTACTAACGCCTACGAGCAGTACTTC.

This clonotype was seen just once. The chain couples TRBV7-9 to TRBJ2-1; D may be TRBD2 (6 bases). The CDR3 sequence is 11 residues long. Germline V gives CDR1 SEHNR, CDR2 FQNEAQ (reference sequence). V was cut by 5 bases and J by 15 bases, with 14 bases left in between. The CDR3 DNA sequence: TGTGCCAGCAGCCCCGGGACTCCATGGTTCTTC. Amino acid sequence: CASSPGTPWFF. The variable domain in full, with the rest retrieved from reference TRBV7-9 and TRBJ2-1, is DTGVSQNPRHKITKRGQNVTFRCDPISEHNRLYWYRQTLGQGPEFLTYFQNEAQLEKSRLLSDRFSAERPKGSFSTLEIQRTEQGDSAMYLCASSPGTPWFFGPGTRLTVL.

The rearrangement links TRBV9 to TRBJ1-3; no reliable D call. The CDR3 extends over 15 amino acids. Between the trimmed V and J ends, which lost 0 bases and 0 bases, there was a span of 7 bases. Germline V gene data show CDR1 as SGDLS and CDR2 as YYNGEE. The CDR3 spells CASSVEGSSGNTIYF. CDR3 in DNA: TGTGCCAGCAGCGTAGAGGGTAGCTCTGGAAACACCATATATTTT.

J is TRBJ1-1 and V is TRBV19; no reliable D call. Trimming stripped 3 bases from V and 4 bases from J, with 15 bases between. The germline V gene has CDR1 LNHDA and CDR2 SQIVND (reference sequence). CDR3 length: 15 residues. This chain's CDR3 is CASSISPGLSTEAFF. Here the CDR3 DNA reads TGTGCCAGTAGTATCTCACCGGGGTTGAGCACTGAAGCTTTCTTT.

The chain carries TRBV30 and TRBJ2-3; 12 bases map to TRBD2. Germline V gene sequence: CDR1 GTSNPN, CDR2 SVGIG (reference sequence). The CDR3 loop spans 14 amino acids. The trim removed 4 bases at V and 7 bases at J, leaving 6 bases unmatched. The CDR3 spells CAWTSGRAGNTQYF. CDR3 DNA: TGTGCCTGGACTAGCGGGAGGGCCGGAAATACGCAGTATTTT.

The J gene is TRBJ2-3, the V gene TRBV2; possibly TRBD1 for D (6 bases). The CDR3 extends over 13 amino acids. The germline CDR1 and CDR2 sequences are SNHLY and FYNNEI. The ends were cut back, 2 bases at V and 4 bases at J, with 7 bases in the middle. The CDR3, as DNA: TGTGCCAGCAGTGAAAACAGGGCAGATACGCAGTATTTT. This codes for CASSENRADTQYF.

The gene calls are TRBV6-5 and TRBJ2-7; D ambiguous. This CDR3 comprises 14 residues. CDR1 is MNHEY, CDR2 SVGAGI, per germline. Trimming removed 6 bases at V and 1 base at J, with 13 bases between. CDR3 nucleotides: TGTGCCAGCAGCCTAGACCCAGCGTCCTACGAGCAGTACTTC. The encoded protein is CASSLDPASYEQYF.